The T cell receptor beta chain under discussion was sequenced for a study of CD8 T cells in ankylosing spondylitis. The V gene's germline CDR1 is MDHEN and CDR2 SYDVKM. V gave up 4 bases and J gave up 18 bases, with 16 bases separating them. This CDR3 comprises 12 residues. General study findings and limits: Significantly higher representation of disease-linked clones was reported for matched ankylosing spondylitis synovial fluid. Seemingly characteristic of ankylosing spondylitis blood was a TCR beta motif consisting of about 8 highly homologous variants. Earlier studies detected some motif variants in reactive arthritis synovial fluid and blood.

This clonotype was detected a few times. Its antigen is not identified. TCR beta libraries were made by quantitative 5'-RACE with molecular barcodes. TCRdb ran MiXCR on the 5' RACE reads and lists one entry per CDR3 protein. The sample yields roughly 130,000 distinct CDR3 sequences, 6.5% to 8.5% seen once. The chain joins TRBV28 to TRBJ1-6; D unclear. Specimen: synovial fluid, either unsorted or a sorted T cell fraction (not recorded which). This clonotype was obtained from a male donor with ankylosing spondylitis. The chain's CDR3 is CASSSPGGRHHF. DNA of the CDR3: TGTGCCAGCAGTTCTCCGGGAGGGCGGCACCACTTT.